A single sample gave rise to the 23 T cell receptor beta chains below, sequenced in a study of blood T cells in healthy people across ages (dated by TCRdb to 2013 to 2016). Library generation was performed with 5' RACE. The data were produced on an Illumina HiSeq 2500. A second roughly 7 to 12 cycle PCR used a sample-barcoded 5' primer and a J-beta primer mix. In-frame beta chains were kept once TCRdb had trimmed the public reads at Q25 with fastp and called clones with MiXCR. Each record represents a unique CDR3 protein, reported with the most common genes and DNA among its rows. The sample table holds about 1.7 million distinct CDR3 sequences, of which 25% to 30% were seen once. The ten top clones hold 7.7% of the sample. Sequencing was done on a sample of blood. Source of these receptors: a woman aged 25 to 39 in good health.

In the case of this clonotype: An end of the junction does not agree with germline; a read error may underlie this. The chain recombines TRBV11-2 with TRBJ2-4, with D maybe TRBD2 (7 bases). CDR3 length: 24 residues. Germline CDR1 is SGHAT and CDR2 is FQNNGV. The CDR3 nucleotides are TGTGCCTGCAGCTCACCCAACTCGACAGGTCTGATGGCGGGAGATGTTTTTGGCAAAAACATTCAGTACTTC. Protein sequence: CACSSPNSTGLMAGDVFGKNIQYF.

About this clonotype itself: Given a much more abundant clone one base away, this may be a read error. The chain carries TRBV29-1 and TRBJ2-5; TRBD2 might be the D (6 bases). The CDR3 is 16 residues long. CDR1 is SQVTM, CDR2 ANQGSEA, per germline. This CDR3 reads CGVDGWAGRTESAQYF. For the CDR3, the DNA is TGCGGCGTTGATGGTTGGGCGGGGCGCACTGAGAGTGCCCAGTACTTC.

In this sample, this clonotype turned up many times. The CDR3 loop is CAIAWGQGVEQFF. DNA of the CDR3: TGTGCCATTGCTTGGGGACAGGGAGTTGAGCAGTTCTTC. The chain recombines TRBV10-3 with TRBJ2-1, with 9 bases aligning to TRBD1. Germline CDR1 is ENHRY and CDR2 is SYGVKD. Trimming cost V 9 bases and J 9 bases; bases outside gene matches: 9. The CDR3 runs to 13 residues.

The genes are TRBV5-1 and TRBJ2-5; D is perhaps TRBD1 (6 bases). Trimming took 6 bases from V and 6 from J, leaving 18 bases between them. CDR1 is SGHRS and CDR2 is YFSETQ in the germline V gene. The CDR3 has 14 residues. The CDR3 sequence: CASTIGGAVKTQYF. CDR3 nucleotides: TGCGCCAGCACGATTGGGGGCGCGGTCAAGACCCAGTACTTC.

This sequence joins TRBV28 and TRBJ1-5; 8 positions match TRBD1. Germline V gene data show CDR1 as MDHEN and CDR2 as SYDVKM. Losses at the gene ends were 6 bases for V and 3 bases for J; bases not matched to a gene: 10. The CDR3 has 16 amino acids. DNA for the CDR3: TGTGCCAGCAGCCCCCTAGGACAGGGAAACAATCAGCCCCAGCATTTT. It translates to CASSPLGQGNNQPQHF.

The chain couples TRBV7-9 to TRBJ2-1, with 7 nucleotides matching TRBD1. The CDR3 has 12 amino acids. Germline V gene data show CDR1 as SEHNR and CDR2 as FQNEAQ (reference sequence). The CDR3 nucleotides read TGTGCAGACCCGGGACAGTACAATGAGCAGTTCTTC. It specifies CADPGQYNEQFF.

The gene calls are TRBV5-1 and TRBJ2-7; 7 nucleotides line up with TRBD1. Germline values: CDR1 SGHRS, CDR2 YFSETQ. Unmatched junction bases numbered 8, after V lost 0 bases and J lost 5 bases. The CDR3 sequence is 15 residues long. This CDR3 is CASSLESQGVHEQYF. The DNA for the CDR3 is TGCGCCAGCAGCTTGGAGTCTCAGGGGGTCCACGAGCAGTACTTC.

This clonotype was detected a few times. The chain couples TRBV20-1 to TRBJ1-2; no clear D gene. Germline CDR1 is DFQATT and CDR2 is SNEGSKA (reference sequence). The CDR3 is made up of 11 amino acids. The V gene lost 0 bases and the J gene lost 3 bases, with 2 bases spanning the gap. The CDR3 DNA follows: TGCAGTGCTAGAGAGGACTATGGCTACACCTTC. Protein sequence: CSAREDYGYTF.

The V and J genes are TRBV12-3 or TRBV12-4 and TRBJ2-4; TRBD2 aligns across 13 bases. V was clipped by 0 bases and J by 13 bases; unmatched bases: 15. This CDR3 has 18 amino acids. DNA for the CDR3: TGTGCCAGCAGTTTAGCCCGGACTAGCGGGAGCGGGGCCAATGAGCAGTACTTC. It translates to CASSLARTSGSGANEQYF.

This clonotype has more than one count but fewer than ten. V gene TRBV5-1 combines with J gene TRBJ2-1; possibly TRBD2 for D (6 bases). The CDR3 extends over 13 amino acids. Germline V gene lookup returns CDR1 SGHRS and CDR2 YFSETQ. V was clipped by 3 bases and J by 7 bases, with 11 bases between them. Here the CDR3 reads CASSSTSLNEQFF. As DNA, the CDR3 is TGCGCCAGCAGCTCGACTAGTTTAAATGAGCAGTTCTTC.

This clonotype was detected only once. The V and J genes are TRBV7-2 and TRBJ2-7; 7 bases map to TRBD2. Judging by the DNA end, TRBJ2-5 fits better; the J call may be wrong. This CDR3 has 15 amino acids. Germline CDR1 and CDR2: SGHTA and FQGNSA. CDR3 nucleotide sequence: TGTACCAGCAGCACGCTAGCGGCTGTAGGTGAGACCCAGTACTTC. This encodes CTSSTLAAVGETQYF.

This clonotype was recorded many times. The chain links TRBV25-1 to TRBJ2-7; the D gene is possibly TRBD2 (5 bases). The V end lost 4 bases, the J end lost 0 bases, and 7 bases lay between the germline ends. Germline loops: CDR1 MGHDK, CDR2 SYGVNS. This CDR3 is 13 amino acids long. This CDR3 is CASSVSVSYEQYF. CDR3 DNA: TGTGCCAGCAGTGTTAGCGTCTCCTACGAGCAGTACTTC.

The chain has TRBV9 and TRBJ2-1; 14 bases align to TRBD2. CDR1 is SGDLS and CDR2 is YYNGEE in the germline V gene. J was trimmed by 4 bases and V by 1 base; bases with no gene match: 7. This CDR3 has 18 residues. The CDR3 DNA reads as TGTGCCAGCAGCGTACACGCCGGGACTAGCGGGGGTTACAATGAGCAGTTCTTC. It encodes CASSVHAGTSGGYNEQFF. Full variable domain (outside the CDR3, taken from reference TRBV9 and TRBJ2-1): DSGVTQTPKHLITATGQRVTLRCSPRSGDLSVYWYQQSLDQGLQFLIQYYNGEERAKGNILERFSAQQFPDLHSELNLSSLELGDSALYFCASSVHAGTSGGYNEQFFGPGTRLTVL.

Concerning this clonotype itself: One end of the junction fails to match germline, which may point to a read error. The chain is built from TRBV2 and TRBJ2-3; TRBD1 aligns across 7 bases. CDR1 is SNHLY and CDR2 is FYNNEI in the germline V gene. CDR3 length: 12 residues. CDR3 sequence (DNA): TGCGGGGACAGCTTAAACACAGATACGCAGTATTTT. As protein: CGDSLNTDTQYF.

This clonotype was seen many times. The chain carries TRBV20-1 and TRBJ1-2; 8 positions agree with TRBD1. Germline V lookup: CDR1 DFQATT, CDR2 SNEGSKA (reference sequence). J gave up 8 bases and V 5 bases, and 10 bases lay outside the gene matches. This CDR3 comprises 13 residues. The CDR3 sequence is CSAPPTTGEGYTF. The CDR3 DNA reads as TGCAGTGCTCCACCTACGACAGGGGAAGGCTACACCTTC.

This clonotype was observed at least ten times. The chain uses TRBV20-1 and TRBJ2-5, with a possible D match to TRBD2 (5 bases). Per germline, CDR1 DFQATT and CDR2 SNEGSKA (reference sequence). Trimming took 0 bases from V and 5 from J, leaving 16 bases between them. This CDR3 region has 15 residues. The CDR3, as DNA: TGCAGTGCTAGAGATCCGGCAGTATGGGAGGAGACCCAGTACTTC. The encoded protein is CSARDPAVWEETQYF.

This clonotype was found a few times. The rearrangement uses TRBV5-1 and TRBJ1-5; D perhaps matches TRBD1 (6 bases). Germline V gene data show CDR1 as SGHRS and CDR2 as YFSETQ. The CDR3 is 15 residues long. V lost 1 base to trimming and J lost 1 base, with 9 bases between them. The CDR3 bases are TGCGCCAGCAGCTTGATGGGGGCCAGCAATCAGCCCCAGCATTTT. Protein sequence: CASSLMGASNQPQHF.

As concerns this clonotype: A read error is possible here, since a much larger clone lies one base away. The gene calls are TRBV6-2 or TRBV6-3 and TRBJ2-3; D uncertain. This CDR3 comprises 12 residues. V was clipped by 6 bases and J by 5 bases, with 9 bases between them. CDR1 is MNHEY and CDR2 is SVGEGT in the germline V gene. CDR3 sequence: CASRTLIDTQYF. Written as DNA, the CDR3 is TGTGCCAGCAGAACTTTAATAGATACGCAGTATTTT.

This clonotype was observed many times. The V call is TRBV12-3 or TRBV12-4, the J call TRBJ2-5; D perhaps matches TRBD2 (5 bases). The CDR3 has 13 amino acids. Trimming took 3 bases from V and 5 from J, leaving 10 bases between them. CDR3 loop: CASSFGSVETQYF. CDR3 bases: TGTGCCAGCAGTTTTGGTAGCGTGGAGACCCAGTACTTC.

V usage is TRBV11-2 and J usage is TRBJ2-5; no clear D. The end of the DNA aligns better with TRBJ2-4, so the J call may be wrong. CDR3 length equals 13 residues. Looked up from germline, CDR1 is SGHAT and CDR2 is FQNNGV. The chain's CDR3 is CASSPPRVNIQYF. CDR3 bases: TGTGCCAGCAGCCCCCCAAGGGTAAACATTCAGTACTTC.

The gene calls are TRBV6-2 or TRBV6-3 and TRBJ2-7; TRBD1 matches at 10 bases. Germline V gives CDR1 MNHEY, CDR2 SVGEGT. V shed 5 bases and J 2 bases; nucleotides not matched to a gene: 6. The CDR3 runs 15 residues. CDR3 nucleotides: TGTGCCAGCAGTCGACAGGGGACAGGGGCCTACGAGCAGTACTTC. As protein: CASSRQGTGAYEQYF.

To note about this clonotype: A read error may account for a junction end that differs from germline. The CDR3 DNA reads TGCGGCGTTGAAGTAGGAGGTCTAGCGGAGACCCAGTACTTC. It codes for CGVEVGGLAETQYF. The rearrangement uses TRBV29-1 and TRBJ2-5; the D gene is possibly TRBD2 (6 bases). Germline V CDR1 and CDR2: SQVTM, ANQGSEA. This CDR3 is built from 14 residues.

The V gene is TRBV7-2, the J gene TRBJ2-2, with D perhaps matching TRBD1 (6 bases). The CDR3 length is 17 residues. Trimming removed 1 base from V and 0 bases from J, with 12 bases in between. Germline loops: CDR1 SGHTA, CDR2 FQGNSA. CDR3 residues: CASSLVGTYANTGELFF. CDR3 DNA sequence: TGTGCCAGCAGCTTAGTCGGGACATACGCGAACACCGGGGAGCTGTTTTTT.